These T cell receptor beta chains were read from a single sample in a study of control samples from healthy donors and cancer patients. Only in-frame clones appear in the TCRdb table, and some are missing; sequencing was by immunoSEQ multiplex PCR. Here the sample table reports fewer than 250,000 clones. Sequenced: blood. These receptors were taken from a woman in her twenties or thirties in good health. Each CDR3 is given with its conserved first and last residue. Each record gives: V gene, D gene, J gene, CDR3 protein, CDR3 DNA. A D gene is named only where the DNA matches it firmly.

TRBV7-2	-	TRBJ2-5	CASSLGQTQETQYF	TGTGCCAGCAGCTTAGGACAGACTCAAGAGACCCAGTACTTC
TRBV7-2	-	TRBJ2-7	CASSYHGGRSYEQYF	TGTGCCAGCAGCTACCACGGGGGCCGCTCCTACGAGCAGTACTTC
TRBV12-3/TRBV12-4	-	TRBJ1-1	CASSATNTEAFF	TGTGCCAGCAGTGCCACGAACACTGAAGCTTTCTTT
TRBV12-3/TRBV12-4	-	TRBJ2-1	CASSSNGNEQFF	TGTGCCAGCAGTTCGAACGGGAATGAGCAGTTCTTC
TRBV6-2/TRBV6-3	TRBD1	TRBJ1-5	CASSYSIQGATRLIRNQPQHF	TGTGCCAGCAGTTACTCGATTCAGGGGGCTACGAGATTAATTCGCAATCAGCCCCAGCATTTT
TRBV27	-	TRBJ2-7	CASSMGARYEQYF	TGTGCCAGCAGTATGGGTGCCCGGTACGAGCAGTACTTC
TRBV3-1/TRBV3-2	TRBD2	TRBJ2-1	CASSQGGGSGWEQFF	TGTGCCAGCAGCCAAGGGGGGGGATCGGGATGGGAGCAGTTCTTC
TRBV7-2	TRBD2	TRBJ2-7	CASSLGASGTYEQYF	TGTGCCAGCAGCTTAGGGGCTAGCGGAACCTACGAGCAGTACTTC
TRBV4-1	-	TRBJ1-1	CASSLSSGTDEAFF	TGCGCCAGCAGCCTTTCTTCCGGGACCGACGAAGCTTTCTTT
TRBV27	-	TRBJ1-3	CASITNSGNTIYF	TGTGCCAGCATTACGAACTCTGGAAACACCATATATTTT
TRBV3-1/TRBV3-2	-	TRBJ1-6	CASSQGYNSPLHF	TGTGCCAGCAGCCAGGGGTATAATTCACCCCTCCACTTT
TRBV5-1	-	TRBJ1-2	CASSLEGTSRGYTF	TGCGCCAGCAGCTTGGAAGGTACATCAAGGGGCTACACCTTC
TRBV4-2	TRBD1	TRBJ2-7	CASSQDVTGGYEQYF	TGTGCCAGCAGCCAAGACGTTACAGGGGGCTACGAGCAGTACTTC
TRBV20-1	-	TRBJ1-2	CSASTYGTEAYGYTF	TGCAGTGCTAGTACCTACGGGACGGAAGCTTATGGCTACACCTTC
TRBV28	-	TRBJ1-1	CASRDSLNTEAFF	TGTGCCAGCAGAGACAGTTTGAACACTGAAGCTTTCTTT
TRBV7-2	TRBD1	TRBJ1-2	CASSPRDRPNYGYTF	TGTGCCAGCAGCCCGAGGGACAGACCTAACTATGGCTACACCTTC
TRBV7-9	-	TRBJ1-5	CASSLGSGRANQPQHF	TGTGCCAGCAGCTTAGGGTCAGGGAGGGCGAATCAGCCCCAGCATTTT
TRBV19	-	TRBJ2-7	CASSTQPDSYEQYF	TGTGCCAGTAGTACTCAGCCGGACTCCTACGAGCAGTACTTC
TRBV4-2	TRBD1	TRBJ1-4	CASGGTGTGGEKLFF	TGTGCCAGCGGAGGAACCGGGACAGGTGGTGAAAAACTGTTTTTT
TRBV7-2	-	TRBJ2-3	CASSPGAGGADTQYF	TGTGCCAGCAGCCCGGGAGCAGGGGGGGCAGATACGCAGTATTTT
TRBV19	TRBD1	TRBJ1-5	CASWGTGDNQPQHF	TGTGCCAGTTGGGGGACAGGGGATAATCAGCCCCAGCATTTT
TRBV5-1	-	TRBJ1-1	CASRSGTRAEAFF	TGCGCCAGCAGATCCGGGACAAGGGCCGAGGCTTTCTTT
TRBV28	-	TRBJ1-6	CASSPTSPNSPLHF	TGTGCCAGCAGTCCGACCTCGCCTAATTCACCCCTCCACTTT
TRBV19	-	TRBJ1-2	CASSGSYYGYTF	TGTGCCAGTAGTGGGTCTTACTATGGCTACACCTTC
TRBV6-2/TRBV6-3	TRBD1	TRBJ2-7	CASSYLRTGLYEQYF	TGTGCCAGCAGTTATTTGCGGACAGGGCTCTACGAGCAGTACTTC
TRBV7-2	-	TRBJ1-6	CASSSGREEKPLHF	TGTGCCAGCAGTTCGGGACGGGAAGAAAAACCCCTCCACTTT
TRBV12-3/TRBV12-4	-	TRBJ1-3	CASNVAGNTIYF	TGTGCCAGCAATGTAGCAGGAAACACCATATATTTT
TRBV28	TRBD1	TRBJ1-2	CASSSPGGVYGYTF	TGTGCCAGCAGTTCCCCAGGGGGCGTCTATGGCTACACCTTC
TRBV6-2/TRBV6-3	-	TRBJ1-2	CASSYQDEVYGYTF	TGTGCCAGCAGTTATCAGGACGAGGTTTATGGCTACACCTTC
TRBV3-1/TRBV3-2	TRBD2	TRBJ2-7	CASSQDRSGGPGNEQYF	TGTGCCAGCAGCCAAGATAGATCGGGGGGGCCCGGGAACGAGCAGTACTTC
TRBV19	TRBD1	TRBJ1-5	CASRPDRGSIQPQHF	TGTGCCAGTAGACCTGACAGGGGGTCGATTCAGCCCCAGCATTTT
TRBV5-1	-	TRBJ2-3	CASSRSTDTQYF	TGCGCCAGCAGCCGGTCCACAGATACGCAGTATTTT
TRBV2	-	TRBJ2-3	CASSARFTSTDTQYF	TGTGCCAGCAGTGCTCGTTTCACTAGCACAGATACGCAGTATTTT
TRBV28	-	TRBJ1-2	CASSRGVGGYGYTF	TGTGCCAGCAGTCGGGGAGTAGGGGGCTATGGCTACACCTTC
TRBV6-2/TRBV6-3	TRBD1	TRBJ2-7	CASSSHGTARTYEQYF	TGTGCCAGCAGCTCCCACGGGACAGCGAGGACCTACGAGCAGTACTTC
TRBV7-9	TRBD1	TRBJ1-2	CASSAGRPTGGDYGYTF	TGTGCCAGCAGCGCCGGACGCCCGACAGGGGGCGACTATGGCTACACCTTC
TRBV11-2	TRBD1	TRBJ1-2	CASSSPRRGSGGYTF	TGTGCCAGCAGCTCCCCGCGCAGGGGGTCCGGAGGCTACACCTTC
TRBV5-1	-	TRBJ2-3	CASSLVIYTDTQYF	TGCGCCAGCAGCTTGGTTATTTACACAGATACGCAGTATTTT
TRBV18	TRBD1	TRBJ1-2	CASSPSLDRGHGYTF	TGTGCCAGCTCACCGAGTCTGGACAGGGGGCATGGCTACACCTTC
TRBV12-5	-	TRBJ2-1	CASALGPLGYNEQFF	TGTGCTAGTGCCCTGGGCCCCCTGGGGTACAATGAGCAGTTCTTC
TRBV6-2/TRBV6-3	TRBD1	TRBJ1-6	CASSYQGEGGSPLHF	TGTGCCAGCAGTTACCAGGGGGAAGGCGGGTCACCCCTCCACTTT
TRBV24-1	-	TRBJ1-1	CATSDQNVPEAFF	TGTGCCACCAGTGATCAAAATGTACCTGAAGCTTTCTTT
TRBV19	-	TRBJ1-5	CASSMGRSNQPQHF	TGTGCCAGTAGTATGGGTAGGAGCAATCAGCCCCAGCATTTT
TRBV12-3/TRBV12-4	-	TRBJ2-5	CASKAGSGETQYF	TGTGCCAGCAAGGCGGGATCTGGAGAGACCCAGTACTTC
TRBV4-1	-	TRBJ1-1	CASSQEATGWAEAFF	TGCGCCAGCAGCCAGGAGGCGACAGGCTGGGCTGAAGCTTTCTTT
TRBV27	TRBD1	TRBJ2-7	CASNPGDRPYEQYF	TGTGCCAGCAACCCAGGGGACAGACCCTACGAGCAGTACTTC
TRBV12-3/TRBV12-4	-	TRBJ1-1	CASSWGLGTEAFF	TGTGCCAGCAGTTGGGGCCTGGGCACTGAAGCTTTCTTT
TRBV5-4	TRBD1	TRBJ1-1	CASSQAAGQYTEAFF	TGTGCCAGCAGCCAAGCCGCGGGACAGTATACTGAAGCTTTCTTT
TRBV11-2	-	TRBJ1-5	CASSLTDDQPQHF	TGTGCCAGCAGCCTGACAGACGATCAGCCCCAGCATTTT
TRBV11-2	-	TRBJ1-2	CASSYGYTF	TGTGCCAGCAGCTATGGCTACACCTTC
TRBV2	-	TRBJ1-6	CASSEFPSSYNSPLHF	TGTGCCAGCAGTGAATTCCCCAGCTCCTATAATTCACCCCTCCACTTT
TRBV18	-	TRBJ1-1	CASSPDGMNTEAFF	TGTGCCAGCTCACCGGACGGTATGAACACTGAAGCTTTCTTT